These 14 T cell receptor beta chains were sequenced from one sample in a study of T-cell reconstitution after alpha-beta-depleted transplantation in children (dated by TCRdb to about 2016). Reading the label with the study, this specimen's treatment or condition is: allogeneic hematopoietic cell transplantation with graft depleted of TCRalphabeta T cells and CD19 B cells. Libraries were built with PCR. The instrument given in TCRdb is Illumina HiSeq 2500. TCR library preparation used molecular barcoding, with unique molecular identifiers applied to normalize quantification of the TCRbeta repertoire. Using fastp at Q25 and MiXCR, TCRdb reprocessed the public reads and kept productive beta chains. Identical CDR3 protein sequences are pooled into one entry, listed with their most common genes and DNA. Within this sample are 700,000 or so distinct CDR3 sequences, with under 15% of them counted one time only. The ten largest clones add up to around 0.79% of the sample.

The source material was PBMCs, sampled before TCRalphabeta/CD19-depleted stem cell transplant. The receptors were gathered from a girl aged 2 to 10 with congenital amegakaryocytic thrombocytopenia, due to receive a stem cell transplant.

This clonotype was observed at least ten times. The chain combines TRBV12-3 or TRBV12-4 with TRBJ2-1; D assignment may be TRBD1 or TRBD2 (5 bases each). The length of the CDR3 is 15 residues. V dropped 8 bases and J dropped 5 bases, with 19 bases sitting between them. As DNA, the CDR3 is TGTGCCAGCCGGCGAGGGGACCCGATTAACAATGAGCAGTTCTTC. This encodes CASRRGDPINNEQFF.

The table lists this clonotype with many counts. This rearrangement joins TRBV20-1 to TRBJ2-3, with D possibly being TRBD2 (7 bases). The CDR3 loop spans 15 amino acids. Germline V gene lookup returns CDR1 DFQATT and CDR2 SNEGSKA (reference sequence). Deletions cut 3 bases from V and 3 bases from J, with 16 bases between. The CDR3 is CSASFQGRVTDTQYF. CDR3 DNA: TGCAGTGCTAGCTTTCAGGGGAGGGTTACAGATACGCAGTATTTT.

The rearrangement uses TRBV11-2 and TRBJ2-4, with 9 bases matching TRBD2. The V segment lost 4 bases and the J segment 7 bases; nucleotides outside the gene matches: 8. CDR1 and CDR2 from the germline V gene are SGHAT and FQNNGV. This CDR3 is built from 15 residues. CDR3 sequence (DNA): TGTGCCAGCAGCTCCGTAGCGGGAGTTCATAACATTCAGTACTTC. This codes for CASSSVAGVHNIQYF.

Many counts were recorded for this clonotype. The chain carries TRBV5-1 and TRBJ2-3; 8 positions agree with TRBD1. The V gene end was trimmed by 0 bases and the J gene end by 6 bases; junction bases not matched to a gene: 12. The CDR3 loop spans 17 amino acids. The V gene's germline CDR1 is SGHRS and CDR2 YFSETQ. The CDR3 here is CASSLGTGRIVADTQYF. CDR3 DNA sequence: TGCGCCAGCAGCTTGGGGACAGGGCGGATTGTTGCGGATACGCAGTATTTT. Full variable domain (remainder filled in from reference TRBV5-1 and TRBJ2-3): KAGVTQTPRYLIKTRGQQVTLSCSPISGHRSVSWYQQTPGQGLQFLFEYFSETQRNKGNFPGRFSGRQFSNSRSEMNVSTLELGDSALYLCASSLGTGRIVADTQYFGPGTRLTVL.

The V and J genes are TRBV6-6 and TRBJ2-7; TRBD1 agrees at 7 bases. CDR3 length: 13 residues. Trimming cost V 4 bases and J 6 bases; bases outside gene matches: 6. Germline V gene data show CDR1 as MNHNY and CDR2 as SVGAGI (reference sequence). In DNA, the CDR3 is TGTGCCAGCAGTTCCGACAGGGTAGGCGAGCAGTACTTC. Residues: CASSSDRVGEQYF.

This clonotype has ten or more counts. The CDR3 bases are TGTGCCAGCAGTTACTCATCATCTAGGGTGTGGACCGGGGAGCTGTTTTTT. This sequence encodes CASSYSSSRVWTGELFF. The rearrangement joins TRBV6-5 to TRBJ2-2; no definite D call. Germline V gives CDR1 MNHEY, CDR2 SVGAGI. Trimming shortened V by 0 bases and J by 5 bases, and 16 bases separated the two germline ends. This CDR3 spans 17 amino acids.

This clonotype was seen ten or more times. V and J are TRBV6-2 or TRBV6-3 and TRBJ2-1, with 7 bases fitting TRBD2. The CDR3 covers 15 residues. V lost 6 bases and J lost 4; bases outside the gene matches: 9. CDR1 is MNHEY and CDR2 is SVGEGT in the germline V gene. The CDR3 sequence is CASSRTSVGYNEQFF. The DNA of the CDR3 is TGTGCCAGCAGCCGGACTAGTGTTGGGTACAATGAGCAGTTCTTC.

This clonotype occurred a few times. The rearrangement uses TRBV6-2 or TRBV6-3 and TRBJ2-1, with TRBD2 matching 10 bases. This CDR3 region has 19 residues. Germline CDR1 MNHEY, CDR2 SVGEGT. Trimming cost V 6 bases and J 2 bases; bases outside gene matches: 16. CDR3 nucleotides: TGTGCCAGCAGACCTAGCGGGAGTAGGATCTATCGCCCCTACAATGAGCAGTTCTTC. This translates into CASRPSGSRIYRPYNEQFF.

As concerns this clonotype: Being one base from a much bigger clone, this may be a read error. As the CDR3 is not closed by the conserved phenylalanine or tryptophan, this likely results from a read error. The chain is built from TRBV5-6 and TRBJ2-7; no clear D. Germline V CDR1 and CDR2: SGHDT, YYEEEE. V lost 2 bases and J lost 6, with 12 bases in between. The CDR3 has 13 residues. The DNA of the CDR3 is TGTGCCAGCAGCTTCCTAAGGGCCCGCGAGCAGTACTAC. It codes for CASSFLRAREQYY.

This clonotype was seen a handful of times. This chain joins TRBV20-1 and TRBJ2-4; no definite D call. The V gene lost 0 bases and the J gene lost 6 bases, with 12 bases spanning the gap. The CDR3 totals 14 residues. CDR1 DFQATT and CDR2 SNEGSKA come from the germline V gene (reference sequence). The CDR3 DNA reads as TGCAGTGCTAGAGAGGGGTACAACCCAAACATTCAGTACTTC. The encoded protein is CSAREGYNPNIQYF.

V usage is TRBV5-6 and J usage is TRBJ2-7, with no clear D. The CDR3 spans 15 residues. Per the germline V gene, CDR1 is SGHDT and CDR2 is YYEEEE. Trimming removed 0 bases at V and 3 bases at J, with 13 bases between. CDR3 amino acids: CASSLALKDNYEQYF. CDR3 nucleotide sequence: TGTGCCAGCAGCTTGGCCCTAAAGGATAACTACGAGCAGTACTTC. Drawing the rest from reference TRBV5-6 and TRBJ2-7, the complete variable domain is DAGVTQSPTHLIKTRGQQVTLRCSPKSGHDTVSWYQQALGQGPQFIFQYYEEEERQRGNFPDRFSGHQFPNYSSELNVNALLLGDSALYLCASSLALKDNYEQYFGPGTRLTVT.

Only a few counts were recorded for this clonotype. The chain carries TRBV7-9 and TRBJ2-7, with 7 bases identical to TRBD2. The CDR3 runs to 16 residues. The V segment lost 3 bases and the J segment 6 bases; nucleotides outside the gene matches: 14. Germline V gives CDR1 SEHNR, CDR2 FQNEAQ (reference sequence). The CDR3 DNA follows: TGTGCCAGCAGCTTTTGGTTCCCGGGAGGCACTTCCGAGCAGTACTTC. It encodes CASSFWFPGGTSEQYF.

This clonotype was detected a few times. The chain has TRBV2 and TRBJ2-1; 9 nucleotides agree with TRBD1. Trimming at V came to 7 bases and at J to 5 bases, leaving 9 bases not matched to a gene. The CDR3 has 15 amino acids. Germline CDR1 SNHLY, CDR2 FYNNEI. In nucleotides, the CDR3 is TGTGCCAGCACTTCCCCGACAGGGGGTGACAATGAGCAGTTCTTC. This translates into CASTSPTGGDNEQFF.

In this sample, this clonotype turned up many times. The chain employs TRBV29-1 and TRBJ2-7, with 9 bases lining up with TRBD1. CDR1 is SQVTM, CDR2 ANQGSEA, per germline. V lost 4 bases to trimming and J lost 2 bases; unmatched junction nucleotides: 18. This CDR3 comprises 18 residues. The CDR3 nucleotides are TGCAGCGTTGTCGGCATGGGACAGGGAAGTCGCGGGACCTACGAGCAGTACTTC. Its translation: CSVVGMGQGSRGTYEQYF.